The 20 T cell receptor beta chains below all came from one sample that was sequenced in a study of blood T cell repertoires in COVID-19. Profiled with immunoSEQ multiplex PCR; TCRdb holds only in-frame clones, not every one. The repertoire consists of around 150,000 clones, with roughly four fifths occurring once and the leading ten covering more than 3.5%. Sequenced material: peripheral blood. These receptors all stem from a woman aged 80 or over with acute or convalescent COVID-19.

This chain uses TRBV5-5 with TRBJ1-2; 7 nucleotides line up with TRBD1. The CDR3 consists of 15 residues. Looked up from germline, CDR1 is SGHKS and CDR2 is YYEKEE (reference sequence). V lost 0 bases to trimming and J lost 5 bases; unmatched junction nucleotides: 7. The CDR3 is CASSLGSGQPYGYTF. In DNA, the CDR3 is TGTGCCAGCAGCTTGGGCTCGGGACAGCCTTATGGCTACACCTTC.

This rearrangement joins TRBV2 to TRBJ2-7, with D maybe TRBD2 (7 bases). Germline V lookup: CDR1 SNHLY, CDR2 FYNNEI. This CDR3 is 14 amino acids long. With 7 bases removed from V and 5 bases from J, the gap between germline ends came to 18 bases. The CDR3 sequence: CASNYREGGDEQYF. In DNA form, the CDR3 reads TGTGCCAGCAATTACAGGGAGGGAGGAGACGAGCAGTACTTC.

This rearrangement joins TRBV7-2 to TRBJ2-1, with D maybe TRBD2 (6 bases). This CDR3 is 15 amino acids long. Trimming took 1 base from V and 1 from J, leaving 8 bases between them. Germline CDR1 reads SGHTA; CDR2 reads FQGNSA. Written as DNA, the CDR3 is TGTGCCAGCAGCTTAGATAGCGGATCCTACAATGAGCAGTTCTTC. Translated, it gives CASSLDSGSYNEQFF.

The rearrangement links TRBV19 to TRBJ1-2, with a weak D call TRBD1 (6 bases). This CDR3 spans 13 amino acids. The germline V and J ends were trimmed by 7 bases and 6 bases, with 15 bases remaining between them. Looked up from germline, CDR1 is LNHDA and CDR2 is SQIVND (reference sequence). This chain's CDR3 is CASKQGGVDGYTF. The CDR3 nucleotides read TGTGCCAGTAAACAGGGAGGGGTCGATGGCTACACCTTC.

The chain couples TRBV10-2 to TRBJ2-7; 9 nucleotides match TRBD1. V shed 6 bases, J shed 0 bases, and the junction held 6 bases outside the gene matches. This CDR3 spans 15 amino acids. CDR1 and CDR2 (germline): WSHSY, SAAADI. CDR3 residues: CASSDPGQGSYEQYF. The CDR3 bases are TGCGCCAGCAGCGACCCGGGACAGGGCTCCTACGAGCAGTACTTC.

This clone was picked up one time. The chain employs TRBV28 and TRBJ2-7; TRBD2 is a possible D gene (6 bases). V gave up 8 bases and J gave up 6 bases, with 17 bases separating them. The germline gives CDR1 MDHEN, CDR2 SYDVKM. The CDR3 is 13 residues long. This CDR3 is CASALGGSAEQYF. The DNA for the CDR3 is TGTGCCAGCGCACTGGGAGGATCAGCCGAGCAGTACTTC.

This sequence joins TRBV21-1 and TRBJ1-3; TRBD1 reflects the table's D call only, with no check against the DNA. TRBV21-1 is a pseudogene. This CDR3 is built from 21 residues. This CDR3 reads CASSKEMWRQGANPPGNTIYF. In DNA, the CDR3 is TGTGCCAGCAGCAAAGAGATGTGGAGGCAGGGGGCAAATCCTCCTGGAAACACCATATATTTT.

The chain couples TRBV15 to TRBJ1-1, with 7 nucleotides matching TRBD1. This CDR3 comprises 14 residues. The junction had 2 bases not matched to a gene; V was cut back by 1 base and J by 3 bases. The germline CDR1 and CDR2 sequences are LNHNV and YYDKDF (reference sequence). Here the CDR3 DNA reads TGTGCCACCAGCAGAGGGCAGGGGGACACTGAAGCTTTCTTT. It is translated as CATSRGQGDTEAFF.

This chain uses TRBV11-3 with TRBJ1-1, with no clear D. V was shortened by 1 base and J by 1 base, with 4 bases between the two germline ends. CDR1 and CDR2 from the germline V gene are SGHNT and YENEEA. The CDR3 sequence is 13 residues long. CDR3 sequence reads: CASSLGQNTEAFF. The CDR3 region has the DNA TGTGCCAGCAGCTTAGGTCAGAACACTGAAGCTTTCTTT.

The chain joins TRBV6-1 to TRBJ2-7; 7 bases are shared with TRBD1. The CDR3 contains 15 residues. Per germline, CDR1 MNHNS and CDR2 SASEGT. J gave up 7 bases and V 0 bases, and 9 bases lay outside the gene matches. The CDR3 loop is CASSEAGQPFREQYF. CDR3 sequence (DNA): TGTGCCAGCAGTGAAGCGGGACAGCCTTTTAGGGAGCAGTACTTC.

J is TRBJ2-7 and V is TRBV29-1; D ambiguous. The CDR3 has 12 amino acids. CDR1 SQVTM and CDR2 ANQGSEA come from the germline V gene. V was cut by 5 bases and J by 5 bases, with 13 bases left in between. This CDR3 reads CSVNQAGDEQYF. DNA for the CDR3: TGCAGCGTTAATCAGGCCGGCGACGAGCAGTACTTC.

The V and J genes are TRBV6-5 and TRBJ2-7; maybe TRBD2 (5 bases). The CDR3 length is 15 residues. The V end was cut by 4 bases, the J end by 3 bases, with 16 bases between. Germline CDR1 is MNHEY and CDR2 is SVGAGI. The CDR3: CASSSTFRTFYEQYF. The CDR3 DNA reads as TGTGCCAGCAGTTCGACTTTTAGGACTTTCTACGAGCAGTACTTC.

The chain uses TRBV7-6 and TRBJ2-5, with 9 bases lining up with TRBD2. Trimming cost V 0 bases and J 4 bases; bases outside gene matches: 9. CDR1 and CDR2 from the germline V gene are SGHVS and FNYEAQ. The CDR3 is made up of 17 amino acids. The CDR3: CASSLAPGGGAGETQYF. The CDR3 bases are TGTGCCAGCAGCTTAGCGCCTGGCGGGGGGGCCGGAGAGACCCAGTACTTC.

The rearrangement uses TRBV5-6 and TRBJ1-2; TRBD1 matches 9 bases. The CDR3 has 15 amino acids. The V gene's germline CDR1 is SGHDT and CDR2 YYEEEE. Trimming at V came to 5 bases and at J to 7 bases, leaving 12 bases not matched to a gene. The CDR3: CASRVWDRVVGGYTF. In nucleotides, the CDR3 is TGTGCCAGCAGAGTCTGGGACAGGGTTGTTGGTGGCTACACCTTC. The entire variable domain, with the rest obtained from reference TRBV5-6 and TRBJ1-2, is as follows: DAGVTQSPTHLIKTRGQQVTLRCSPKSGHDTVSWYQQALGQGPQFIFQYYEEEERQRGNFPDRFSGHQFPNYSSELNVNALLLGDSALYLCASRVWDRVVGGYTFGSGTRLTVV.

The V and J genes are TRBV20-1 and TRBJ1-5, with D possibly TRBD1 on 6 matching bases. CDR3 length equals 12 residues. V was shortened by 3 bases and J by 5 bases, with 8 bases between the two germline ends. CDR1 is DFQATT, CDR2 SNEGSKA, per germline (reference sequence). Written as DNA, the CDR3 is TGCAGTGCTAGTTCAGGGGATCAGCCCCAGCATTTT. Its translation: CSASSGDQPQHF.

This clone was seen once. The rearrangement joins TRBV9 to TRBJ2-1; no clear D gene. The germline gives CDR1 SGDLS, CDR2 YYNGEE. V lost 5 bases to trimming and J lost 7 bases, with 7 bases between them. The CDR3 is 11 amino acids. The CDR3 sequence is CASSEKNEQFF. CDR3 nucleotide sequence: TGTGCCAGCAGTGAGAAGAATGAGCAGTTCTTC.

The table lists this clone with a few counts. The chain carries TRBV5-1 and TRBJ1-1; D remains unclear. The CDR3 runs to 14 residues. CDR1 SGHRS and CDR2 YFSETQ come from the germline V gene. With 0 bases removed from V and 5 bases from J, the gap between germline ends came to 11 bases. The CDR3 DNA sequence: TGCGCCAGCAGCTTGGCGGGGTTGTGGACTGAAGCTTTCTTT. Amino acids: CASSLAGLWTEAFF.

The V call is TRBV7-2, the J call TRBJ2-1; possible D gene TRBD1, 5 bases. Germline loops: CDR1 SGHTA, CDR2 FQGNSA. The CDR3 has 14 residues. Trimming pared 10 bases from V and 2 bases from J, leaving 15 bases between. CDR3 amino acids: CATRSRATYNEQFF. DNA of the CDR3: TGTGCCACTCGGAGCAGGGCAACCTACAATGAGCAGTTCTTC.

The genes are TRBV11-3 and TRBJ2-3; 12 bases align to TRBD2. The CDR3 spans 15 residues. The trim removed 5 bases at V and 4 bases at J, leaving 4 bases unmatched. Germline-derived CDR1 and CDR2 are SGHNT and YENEEA. DNA of the CDR3: TGTGCCAGCAGCCCTAGCGGGAGGGCCTCAGATACGCAGTATTTT. This encodes CASSPSGRASDTQYF.

The CDR3 region is CASREDRGGQPQHF. The CDR3, as DNA: TGTGCCAGCAGAGAGGACAGGGGTGGCCAGCCCCAGCATTTT. The chain carries TRBV6-5 and TRBJ1-5; TRBD1 aligns across 9 bases. The CDR3 is 14 residues long. With V trimmed by 6 bases and J by 7 bases, 7 bases remained unmatched. CDR1 MNHEY and CDR2 SVGAGI come from the germline V gene.